Following are 10 T cell receptor beta chains from one sample sequenced in a study of T cell changes during pregnancy in multiple sclerosis. Method: immunoSEQ multiplex PCR; TCRdb's copy keeps in-frame clones and lacks some. The table shows more than 80,000 clones, with about 90% occurring only once. The material sequenced was PBMCs, taken in the first trimester of pregnancy. These receptors were obtained from a female donor in good health, serving as a control in a pregnancy study. Some clones in this sample may be carry-over from other donors' samples.

The rearrangement uses TRBV6-5 and TRBJ1-2; TRBD1 matches at 7 bases. V shed 0 bases, J shed 8 bases, and the junction held 3 bases outside the gene matches. The CDR3 runs to 13 residues. Looked up from germline, CDR1 is MNHEY and CDR2 is SVGAGI. The CDR3 loop reads CASSYSGGWGYTF. CDR3 in DNA: TGTGCCAGCAGTTACTCAGGGGGCTGGGGCTACACCTTC.

The chain couples TRBV7-8 to TRBJ1-6; D is possibly TRBD1 (5 bases). This CDR3 contains 15 residues. With 4 bases removed from V and 8 bases from J, the gap between germline ends came to 15 bases. Germline V lookup: CDR1 SGHVS, CDR2 FQNEAQ. The CDR3 region is CASSSRGKRDSPLHF. Written as DNA, the CDR3 is TGTGCCAGCAGCTCTCGGGGGAAGAGGGATTCACCCCTCCACTTT.

The gene calls are TRBV28 and TRBJ1-1; D is unresolved. Trimming stripped 6 bases from V and 1 base from J, with 15 bases between. CDR3 size: 15 residues. Per the germline V gene, CDR1 is MDHEN and CDR2 is SYDVKM. CDR3 sequence: CASRSEPGWNTEAFF. CDR3 sequence (DNA): TGTGCCAGCAGATCCGAGCCGGGATGGAACACTGAAGCTTTCTTT.

The genes are TRBV5-1 and TRBJ2-5; 8 bases line up with TRBD2. With 0 bases clipped from V and 0 bases from J, the junction kept 7 bases outside the gene matches. This CDR3 has 17 amino acids. The germline V gene has CDR1 SGHRS and CDR2 YFSETQ. Here the CDR3 DNA reads TGCGCCAGCAGCTTGGCTAGGGCTAGCGGGTACCAAGAGACCCAGTACTTC. Its protein is CASSLARASGYQETQYF.

V is TRBV5-4 and J is TRBJ1-6; the D is unclear. V was clipped by 0 bases and J by 14 bases, with 12 bases between them. Germline loops: CDR1 SGHNT, CDR2 YYREEE (reference sequence). The CDR3 has 13 amino acids. The CDR3 is CASSLDSLSALHF. The CDR3 nucleotides read TGTGCCAGCAGCTTGGATAGCCTTTCGGCCCTCCACTTT.

The J gene is TRBJ1-3, the V gene TRBV30, with 7 bases that match TRBD1. CDR1 GTSNPN and CDR2 SVGIG come from the germline V gene (reference sequence). The ends lost 2 bases at V and 3 bases at J; junction bases unmatched: 4. CDR3 length equals 14 residues. CDR3 nucleotide sequence: TGTGCCTGGAGTCGAACAGGGGTTGGAAACACCATATATTTT. Protein: CAWSRTGVGNTIYF.

The rearrangement joins TRBV6-1 to TRBJ1-5; 7 nucleotides line up with TRBD1. CDR1 and CDR2 from the germline V gene are MNHNS and SASEGT. V lost 6 bases, J lost 6 bases, and 5 bases stayed unmatched. This CDR3 has 13 amino acids. CDR3 nucleotide sequence: TGTGCCAGCAGCCGGACAGGAACTCAGCCCCAGCATTTT. This gives the protein CASSRTGTQPQHF.

The V and J genes are TRBV7-8 and TRBJ2-7, with 7 bases identical to TRBD1. CDR1 and CDR2 (germline): SGHVS, FQNEAQ. This CDR3 has 13 amino acids. Trimming at V came to 4 bases and at J to 4 bases, leaving 4 bases not matched to a gene. The CDR3 DNA reads as TGTGCCAGCAGCTCGGGACAGAATTACGAGCAGTACTTC. Protein sequence: CASSSGQNYEQYF.

V and J are TRBV4-2 and TRBJ1-6; D is perhaps TRBD1 (5 bases). V lost 0 bases and J lost 3, with 9 bases in between. Looked up from germline, CDR1 is LGHNA and CDR2 is YNFKEQ. CDR3 length: 16 amino acids. This CDR3 reads CASSQEGRSYNSPLHF. The CDR3 DNA sequence: TGTGCCAGCAGCCAAGAGGGGCGGAGCTATAATTCACCCCTCCACTTT.

The chain uses TRBV2 and TRBJ2-5; maybe TRBD2 (5 bases). Trimming cost V 5 bases and J 0 bases, with 7 bases left between them. The V gene's germline CDR1 is SNHLY and CDR2 FYNNEI. The CDR3 has 13 residues. The CDR3 sequence is CASSRDNQETQYF. The CDR3 DNA reads TGTGCCAGCAGTCGGGATAACCAAGAGACCCAGTACTTC.